The rows below give T cell receptor beta chains drawn from one sample of a study of blood T cell repertoires in COVID-19. The repertoire was sequenced with immunoSEQ multiplex PCR; TCRdb's copy has only in-frame clones and lacks some. The repertoire holds some 240,000 clones, with roughly 83% as singletons. The sequencing sample was made of peripheral blood. Receptor source: a woman aged 80 or over with acute or convalescent COVID-19. Each CDR3 is given with its conserved first and last residue. D genes are given only for firm matches. Size tells how often a clone was seen (once, few, many) or the class of an expanded clone, and some rows leave it out.

CDR3	DNA	V	size	J	D
CASSLGGGGSQPQHF	TGTGCCAGCAGCTTAGGGGGGGGAGGGAGTCAGCCCCAGCATTTT	TRBV7-8	few	TRBJ1-5	NA
CASSLARRDRSFSPLHF	TGTGCCAGCAGCTTGGCCCGCCGGGACAGGTCTTTTTCGCCCCTCCACTTT	TRBV5-4	NA	TRBJ1-6	TRBD1
CASSQQGTRAETQYF	TGTGCTAGCAGCCAGCAGGGGACGCGGGCCGAGACCCAGTACTTC	TRBV7-7	NA	TRBJ2-5	NA
CASSRDTWGYTF	TGTGCCAGCTCCCGGGACACTTGGGGCTACACCTTC	TRBV9	NA	TRBJ1-2	NA
CASSPRQGSGNTIYF	TGTGCCAGCAGCCCTCGACAGGGTTCTGGAAACACCATATATTTT	TRBV7-9	NA	TRBJ1-3	TRBD1
CASSQRTGGGNTEAFF	TGTGCCAGCAGCCAACGGACAGGGGGAGGGAACACTGAAGCTTTCTTT	TRBV3-1/TRBV3-2	NA	TRBJ1-1	TRBD1
CASSPTEGTGYTF	TGTGCCAGCTCACCCACCGAGGGAACCGGCTACACCTTC	TRBV18	NA	TRBJ1-2	NA
CASSQGQNTEAFF	TGTGCCAGCAGCCAAGGACAAAACACTGAAGCTTTCTTT	TRBV14	NA	TRBJ1-1	NA
CASSDDSPSGLDQPQHF	TGTGCCAGCAGTGATGACAGCCCTAGCGGTCTCGATCAGCCCCAGCATTTT	TRBV2	NA	TRBJ1-5	NA
CASSPLAGSLNTQYF	TGTGCCAGCAGCCCTCTAGCGGGGTCCCTTAATACGCAGTATTTT	TRBV5-4	NA	TRBJ2-3	TRBD2
CASSSDRGYGNTIYF	TGTGCCAGCAGCAGCGACAGGGGGTATGGAAACACCATATATTTT	TRBV7-8	NA	TRBJ1-3	TRBD1
CASSIDRTSGGLSTDTQYF	TGTGCCAGTAGTATAGATAGGACTAGCGGGGGCCTTAGCACAGATACGCAGTATTTT	TRBV19	NA	TRBJ2-3	TRBD2